A selection of T cell receptor beta chains follows, all from one sample in a study of ipilimumab plus nivolumab after autologous stem cell transplantation. Measured with immunoSEQ multiplex PCR; TCRdb has only the in-frame clones, and not every one. This table has roughly 86,000 clones, under 85% appearing once. The material sequenced was PBMCs, taken in a trial of ipilimumab plus nivolumab as post-transplant consolidation. These receptors originate from a male donor with diffuse large B-cell lymphoma. The CDR3 runs from the conserved cysteine through the conserved F or W. Fields, in order: V gene, J gene, clone size, CDR3 protein. Expanded clones get a size class; other rows say once, few or many, or leave the size out.

TRBV5-8	TRBJ2-7	.	CASSLGGYEQYF
TRBV27	TRBJ2-3	.	CASSETSGGVVSTDTQYF
TRBV4-2	TRBJ2-3	few	CASSQGHSSTDTQYF
TRBV6-5	TRBJ1-5	.	CASRPDGNQPQHF
TRBV6-1	TRBJ1-1	.	CASSGRGFGEAFF
TRBV2	TRBJ2-5	.	CASNFDREETQYF
TRBV6-6	TRBJ2-1	few	CASSSGRTYNEQFF
TRBV18	TRBJ2-5	.	CATPRGDETQYF
TRBV18	TRBJ1-1	.	CASSLQGSNTEAFF
TRBV6-1	TRBJ2-7	.	CASSEIGQGTYQYF
TRBV7-6	TRBJ1-3	.	CASSPSVGNTIYF
TRBV19	TRBJ1-2	.	CASSGGTETYYGYTF
TRBV5-4	TRBJ1-6	once	CASSFLSTGGNSPLHF
TRBV5-1	TRBJ2-1	.	CASRSLAGGHNEQFF
TRBV25-1	TRBJ1-4	.	CASSKFTGEREKLFF
TRBV7-2	TRBJ2-3	.	CASSTLLGGADTQYF
TRBV19	TRBJ1-6	.	CASGGSGDSPLHF
TRBV7-6	TRBJ2-5	.	CASQRGVETQYF
TRBV7-2	TRBJ2-2	.	CASSPARELFF
TRBV21-1	TRBJ1-2	.	CASSKYPTLRVRGLYYGYTF
TRBV7-2	TRBJ2-2	.	CASSLDPIRVGGELFF
TRBV19	TRBJ2-3	few	CASSTSGGLDTQYF
TRBV6-1	TRBJ1-2	.	CASSGQGYGYTF
TRBV6-6	TRBJ2-2	.	CASSYRALDTGELFF